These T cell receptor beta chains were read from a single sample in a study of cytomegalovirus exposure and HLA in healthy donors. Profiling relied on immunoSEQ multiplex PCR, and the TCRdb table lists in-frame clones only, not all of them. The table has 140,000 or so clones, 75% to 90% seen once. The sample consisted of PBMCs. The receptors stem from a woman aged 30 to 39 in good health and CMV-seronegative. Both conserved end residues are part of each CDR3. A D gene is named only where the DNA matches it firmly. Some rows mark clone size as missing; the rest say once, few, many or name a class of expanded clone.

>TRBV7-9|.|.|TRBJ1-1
TGTGCCAGCAGCCCAGACAGGATGAACACTGAAGCTTTCTTT
CASSPDRMNTEAFF
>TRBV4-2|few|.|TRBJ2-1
TGTGCCAGCAGCCTCGACAGTTACAATGAGCAGTTCTTC
CASSLDSYNEQFF
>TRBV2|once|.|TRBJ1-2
TGTGCCAGCAGTGAGGGACTTGGAGGCTACACCTTC
CASSEGLGGYTF
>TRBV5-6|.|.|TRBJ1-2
TGTGCCAGCAACCCCACAGGGAGCCATGGCTACACCTTC
CASNPTGSHGYTF
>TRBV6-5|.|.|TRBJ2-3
TGTGCCAGCAGTTACTCAGGCGGGGTTAGCACAGATACGCAGTATTTT
CASSYSGGVSTDTQYF
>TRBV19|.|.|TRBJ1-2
TGTGCCAGTAGTATAGGGGGAGCCTATGGCTACACCTTC
CASSIGGAYGYTF
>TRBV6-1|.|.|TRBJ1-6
TGTGCCACAACAGGGTCCTATAATTCACCCCTCCACTTT
CATTGSYNSPLHF
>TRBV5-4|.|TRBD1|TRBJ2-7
TGTGCCAGCAGCTTCAGGACAGGGTCTAACGAGCAGTACTTC
CASSFRTGSNEQYF
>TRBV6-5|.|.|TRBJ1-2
TGTGCCAGTCCCAGGACAAACTATGGCTACACCTTC
CASPRTNYGYTF
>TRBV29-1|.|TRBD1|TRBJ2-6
TGCAGCTCCTCGACAGGGGGCGCTGGGGCCAACGTCCTGACTTTC
CSSSTGGAGANVLTF
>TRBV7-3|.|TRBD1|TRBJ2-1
TGTGCCAGCAGCGTATCCGGGACAGGAGTTTACAATGAGCAGTTCTTC
CASSVSGTGVYNEQFF
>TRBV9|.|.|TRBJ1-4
TGTGCCAGCAGCCGACAGGTTGAAAAACTGTTTTTT
CASSRQVEKLFF
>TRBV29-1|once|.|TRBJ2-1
TGCAGCGTCCCCGGGGCCATACAGGGTTACAATGAGCAGTTCTTC
CSVPGAIQGYNEQFF
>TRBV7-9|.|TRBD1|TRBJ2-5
TGTGCCAGCAGCTCGGGTGTCAAGGGGCAGGGGGCCCTTGAGACCCAGTACTTC
CASSSGVKGQGALETQYF
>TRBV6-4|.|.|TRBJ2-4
TGTGCCAGCAGTGACTCGAGTCGCCGGGAAAATCAAGGCAAAAACATTCAGTACTTC
CASSDSSRRENQGKNIQYF
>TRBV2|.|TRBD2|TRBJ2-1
TGTGCCAGCAGTGAATCCAAGCGGGGTAACAATGAGCAGTTCTTC
CASSESKRGNNEQFF
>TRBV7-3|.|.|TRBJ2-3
TGTGCCAGCAGCTTAAATCACCGAGGTACGCAGTATTTT
CASSLNHRGTQYF
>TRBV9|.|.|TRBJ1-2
TGTGCCAGCAGCGGTCGATCTGCTTTGGGGGCTGGTGGCTACACCTTC
CASSGRSALGAGGYTF
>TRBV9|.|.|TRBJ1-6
TGTGCCAGCAGCCCGCGGACATATAATTCACCCCTCCACTTT
CASSPRTYNSPLHF
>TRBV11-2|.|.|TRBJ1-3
TGTGCCAGCAGCTTCGGCAGGGCCTCTGGAAGCACCATATATTTT
CASSFGRASGSTIYF
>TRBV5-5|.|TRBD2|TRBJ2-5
TGTGCCAGCAGCTTGGATCCCCTGGTCGCGGGAGCATCACAGTACTTC
CASSLDPLVAGASQYF
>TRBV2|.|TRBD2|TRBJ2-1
TGTGCCAGCAGTGGACTAGCGGGGGTTAATGAGCAGTTCTTC
CASSGLAGVNEQFF
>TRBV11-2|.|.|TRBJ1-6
TGTGCCAGCAGCCCAATCAGGGATTCACCCCTCCACTTT
CASSPIRDSPLHF
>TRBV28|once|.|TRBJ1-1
TGTGCCAGCAGAACACCGGGGGGGGAAGCTTTCTTT
CASRTPGGEAFF
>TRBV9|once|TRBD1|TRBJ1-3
TGTGCCAGCAGCGCAGGCCCCGGGACAGCCTCTGGAAACACCATATATTTT
CASSAGPGTASGNTIYF
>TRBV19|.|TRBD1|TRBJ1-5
TGTGCCAGTAGTATACCTCGACAGGGAATCATCCAGCCCCAGCATTTT
CASSIPRQGIIQPQHF
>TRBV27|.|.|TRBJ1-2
TGTGCCAGCAGTCAAGACAGATACTATGGCTACACCTTC
CASSQDRYYGYTF
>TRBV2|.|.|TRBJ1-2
TGTGCCAGCAGTGTCCGGGACAGCTACACCTTC
CASSVRDSYTF
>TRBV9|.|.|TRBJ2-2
TGTGCCAGCAGCGTAATGGACTTGAACACCGGGGAGCTGTTTTTT
CASSVMDLNTGELFF
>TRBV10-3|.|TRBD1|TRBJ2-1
TGTGCCATCAGTGTTCTACAGGGGGCAAATGAGCAGTTCTTC
CAISVLQGANEQFF
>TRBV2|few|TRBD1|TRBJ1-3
TGTGCCAGCAGTGGACAGGGGGCTGGAAACACCATATATTTT
CASSGQGAGNTIYF
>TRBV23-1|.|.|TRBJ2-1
TGCGCCAGCAGTATCCTCTACATAGGGGCCAGATGGAAGGGCCCCTACAATGAGCAGTTCTTC
CASSILYIGARWKGPYNEQFF
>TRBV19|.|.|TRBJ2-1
TGTGCCAGTAGTATCGACAGAGACCTCAATGAGCAGTTCTTC
CASSIDRDLNEQFF
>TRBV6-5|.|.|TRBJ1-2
TGTGCCAGCAGCCGAGACAGTAGGGGTGGCTACACCTTC
CASSRDSRGGYTF
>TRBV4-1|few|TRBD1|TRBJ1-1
TGCGCCAGCAGCCGAGGACAGGAGAACACTGAAGCTTTCTTT
CASSRGQENTEAFF
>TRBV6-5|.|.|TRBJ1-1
TGTGCCAGCAGACCCCGTCAGGGCTACACTGAAGCTTTCTTT
CASRPRQGYTEAFF
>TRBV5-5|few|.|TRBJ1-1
TGTGCCAGCAGCTTGGGAGTTGCCCCAAGAAACACTGAAGCTTTCTTT
CASSLGVAPRNTEAFF
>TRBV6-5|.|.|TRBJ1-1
TGTGCCAGCAGTTACTCGGTCGGGGGAGAGACTGAAGCTTTCTTT
CASSYSVGGETEAFF
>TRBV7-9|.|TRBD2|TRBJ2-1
TGTGCCAGCAGGACCCGTGTGACTAGCGGGAACTACAATGAGCAGTTCTTC
CASRTRVTSGNYNEQFF
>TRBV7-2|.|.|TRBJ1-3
TGTGCCAGCAGCCCGGTCCTCTCTGGAAACACCATATATTTT
CASSPVLSGNTIYF
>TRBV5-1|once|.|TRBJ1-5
TGCGCCAGCAGCGACTGGGGAGGCAATCAGCCCCAGCATTTT
CASSDWGGNQPQHF
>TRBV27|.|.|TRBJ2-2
TGTGCCAGCAGTTTATCGAACCTAGCCGGTGGTTCTACCGGGGAGCTGTTTTTT
CASSLSNLAGGSTGELFF
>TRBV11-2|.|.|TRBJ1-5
TGTGCCAGCAGCTTAGGTTCGGGGTGGCAGCCCCAGCATTTT
CASSLGSGWQPQHF
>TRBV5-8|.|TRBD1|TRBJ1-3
TGTGCCAGCAGTGATGGACAGGCCACCTCTGGAAACACCATATATTTT
CASSDGQATSGNTIYF
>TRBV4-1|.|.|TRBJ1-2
TGCGCCAGCAGCCCCCGGGACTTCGCTAACTATGGCTACACCTTC
CASSPRDFANYGYTF
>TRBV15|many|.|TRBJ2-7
TGTGCCACCAGCAACTTCAGGGGTTACGAGCAGTACTTC
CATSNFRGYEQYF
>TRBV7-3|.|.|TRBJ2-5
TGTGCCAGCAGCTTACCACCAGGGGAGACCCAGTACTTC
CASSLPPGETQYF
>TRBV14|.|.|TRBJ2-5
TGTGCCAGCAGCCAAGGAAGGCCCTGGGCTGGGGGGTGGAAGACCCAGTACTTC
CASSQGRPWAGGWKTQYF
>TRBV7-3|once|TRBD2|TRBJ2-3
TGTGCCAGCAGCCCTGGACTAGCTGTAGATACGCAGTATTTT
CASSPGLAVDTQYF
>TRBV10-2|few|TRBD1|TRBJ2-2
TGCGCCAGCAGTGCAGGGGGACAGGGGGGTCACACCGGGGAGCTGTTTTTT
CASSAGGQGGHTGELFF
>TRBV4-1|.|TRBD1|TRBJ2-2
TGCGCCAGCAGCCAGAGACAGGGGAACACCGGGGAGCTGTTTTTT
CASSQRQGNTGELFF
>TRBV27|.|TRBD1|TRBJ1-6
TGTGCCAGCAGTCTGGGACAGGGAAGACCGTCTGATAATTCACCCCTCCACTTT
CASSLGQGRPSDNSPLHF
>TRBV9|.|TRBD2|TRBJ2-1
TGTGCCAGCAGCGTAACTAGCGGGAGTTTAAATGAGCAGTTCTTC
CASSVTSGSLNEQFF
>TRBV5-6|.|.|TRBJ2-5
TGTGCCAGCAGCAGGGGGTTCGACCAAGAGACCCAGTACTTC
CASSRGFDQETQYF
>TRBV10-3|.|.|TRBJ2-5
TGTGCCATCAGTGAGTCTGGGGCCACAAAAGGGGAGACCCAGTACTTC
CAISESGATKGETQYF
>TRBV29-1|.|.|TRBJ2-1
TGCAGCGTTGACGAGGCGGTCAATGAGCAGTTCTTC
CSVDEAVNEQFF
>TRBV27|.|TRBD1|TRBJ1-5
TGTGCCAGCAGTCCCAGACAGGGTCAGCCCCAGCATTTT
CASSPRQGQPQHF
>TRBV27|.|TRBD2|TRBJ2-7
TGTGCCAGCAGTGCCTTCGGCGGGGGGGCCAACGAGCAGTACTTC
CASSAFGGGANEQYF